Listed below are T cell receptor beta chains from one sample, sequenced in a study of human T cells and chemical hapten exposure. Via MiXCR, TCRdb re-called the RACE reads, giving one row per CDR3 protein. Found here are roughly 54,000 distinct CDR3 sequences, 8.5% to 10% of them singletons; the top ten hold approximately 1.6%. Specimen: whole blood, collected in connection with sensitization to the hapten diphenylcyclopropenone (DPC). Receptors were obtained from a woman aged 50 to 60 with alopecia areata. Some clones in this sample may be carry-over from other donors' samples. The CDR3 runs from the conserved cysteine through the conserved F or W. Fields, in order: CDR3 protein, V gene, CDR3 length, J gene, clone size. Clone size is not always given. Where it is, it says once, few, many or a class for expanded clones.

CDR3 protein: CASSPHSSGQGSYEQYF
V gene: TRBV9
CDR3 length: 17
J gene: TRBJ2-7
clone size: many

CDR3 protein: CSVEAGIGQPQHF
V gene: TRBV29-1
CDR3 length: 13
J gene: TRBJ1-5
clone size: -

CDR3 protein: CASSRTGIGENIQYF
V gene: TRBV3-1
CDR3 length: 15
J gene: TRBJ2-4
clone size: few

CDR3 protein: CASSPQGPGINYGYTF
V gene: TRBV7-6
CDR3 length: 16
J gene: TRBJ1-2
clone size: -

CDR3 protein: CASSRAMANYGYTF
V gene: TRBV3-1
CDR3 length: 14
J gene: TRBJ1-2
clone size: few

CDR3 protein: CSAPPGGVTEAFF
V gene: TRBV20-1
CDR3 length: 13
J gene: TRBJ1-1
clone size: few

CDR3 protein: CASRARTGDQPQHF
V gene: TRBV12-3/TRBV12-4
CDR3 length: 14
J gene: TRBJ1-5
clone size: many

CDR3 protein: CASSIRGPSTDTQYF
V gene: TRBV19
CDR3 length: 15
J gene: TRBJ2-3
clone size: few

CDR3 protein: CATVTGATYEQYF
V gene: TRBV28
CDR3 length: 13
J gene: TRBJ2-7
clone size: few

CDR3 protein: CASSLVLSIGEQYF
V gene: TRBV11-2
CDR3 length: 14
J gene: TRBJ2-7
clone size: -

CDR3 protein: CASSQETVNTEAFF
V gene: TRBV18
CDR3 length: 14
J gene: TRBJ1-1
clone size: many

CDR3 protein: CASSGGQDISSTDTQYF
V gene: TRBV11-2
CDR3 length: 17
J gene: TRBJ2-3
clone size: few

CDR3 protein: CATKTALNSPLHF
V gene: TRBV2
CDR3 length: 13
J gene: TRBJ1-6
clone size: many

CDR3 protein: CASSQGQGNEQYF
V gene: TRBV7-6
CDR3 length: 13
J gene: TRBJ2-7
clone size: -

CDR3 protein: CASSYRGNSPLHF
V gene: TRBV11-3
CDR3 length: 13
J gene: TRBJ1-6
clone size: -

CDR3 protein: CASSPTTALDEQFF
V gene: TRBV18
CDR3 length: 14
J gene: TRBJ2-1
clone size: few

CDR3 protein: CASSPSRDRANEAFF
V gene: TRBV4-1
CDR3 length: 15
J gene: TRBJ1-1
clone size: many

CDR3 protein: CASSGGRGIGPQHF
V gene: TRBV7-9
CDR3 length: 14
J gene: TRBJ1-5
clone size: few

CDR3 protein: CASSQPARLAKYEQYF
V gene: TRBV12-3/TRBV12-4
CDR3 length: 16
J gene: TRBJ2-7
clone size: many

CDR3 protein: CSVRGESSYNEQFF
V gene: TRBV29-1
CDR3 length: 14
J gene: TRBJ2-1
clone size: few

CDR3 protein: CASSYWQNYGYTF
V gene: TRBV6-2/TRBV6-3
CDR3 length: 13
J gene: TRBJ1-2
clone size: -

CDR3 protein: CASSQGAGRHYEQYF
V gene: TRBV4-1
CDR3 length: 15
J gene: TRBJ2-7
clone size: many

CDR3 protein: CASSQSNTGELFF
V gene: TRBV7-2
CDR3 length: 13
J gene: TRBJ2-2
clone size: -

CDR3 protein: CASSQGRTGFYEQYF
V gene: TRBV4-3
CDR3 length: 15
J gene: TRBJ2-7
clone size: few

CDR3 protein: CSVGSGRETQYF
V gene: TRBV29-1
CDR3 length: 12
J gene: TRBJ2-5
clone size: many

CDR3 protein: CASRATVSTEAFF
V gene: TRBV12-3/TRBV12-4
CDR3 length: 13
J gene: TRBJ1-1
clone size: -

CDR3 protein: CASSLRSVYEQYF
V gene: TRBV28
CDR3 length: 13
J gene: TRBJ2-7
clone size: few